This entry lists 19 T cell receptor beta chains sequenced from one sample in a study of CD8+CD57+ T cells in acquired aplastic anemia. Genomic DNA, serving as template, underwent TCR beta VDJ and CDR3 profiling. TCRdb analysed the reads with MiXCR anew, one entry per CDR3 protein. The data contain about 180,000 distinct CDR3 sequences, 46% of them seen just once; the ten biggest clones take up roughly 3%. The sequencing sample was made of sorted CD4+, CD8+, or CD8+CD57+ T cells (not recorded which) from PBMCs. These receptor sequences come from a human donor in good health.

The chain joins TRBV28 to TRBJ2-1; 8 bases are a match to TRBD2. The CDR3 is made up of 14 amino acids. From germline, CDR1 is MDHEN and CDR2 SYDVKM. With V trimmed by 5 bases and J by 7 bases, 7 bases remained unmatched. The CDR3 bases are TGTGCCAGCAGTATTCGCGGGAGGTATAATGAGCAGTTCTTC. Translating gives CASSIRGRYNEQFF.

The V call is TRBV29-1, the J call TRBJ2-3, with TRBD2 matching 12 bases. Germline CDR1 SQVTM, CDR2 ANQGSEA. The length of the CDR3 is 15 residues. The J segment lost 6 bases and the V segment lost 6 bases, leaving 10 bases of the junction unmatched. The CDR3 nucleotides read TGCAGCGTAATGCGACTAGCGGGAGTTCCCGATACGCAGTATTTT. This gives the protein CSVMRLAGVPDTQYF.

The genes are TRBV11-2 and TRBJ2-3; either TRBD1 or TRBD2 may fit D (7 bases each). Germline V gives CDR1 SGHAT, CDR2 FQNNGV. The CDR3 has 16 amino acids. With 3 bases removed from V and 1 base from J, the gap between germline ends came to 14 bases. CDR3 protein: CASSLRQGGGTDTQYF. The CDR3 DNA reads TGTGCCAGCAGCTTGCGTCAGGGGGGGGGCACAGATACGCAGTATTTT.

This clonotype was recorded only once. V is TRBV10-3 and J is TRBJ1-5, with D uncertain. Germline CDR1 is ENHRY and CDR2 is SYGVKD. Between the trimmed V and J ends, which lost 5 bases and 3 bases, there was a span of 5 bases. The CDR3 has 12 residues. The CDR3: CAISPVNQPQHF. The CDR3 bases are TGTGCCATCAGTCCAGTCAATCAGCCCCAGCATTTT.

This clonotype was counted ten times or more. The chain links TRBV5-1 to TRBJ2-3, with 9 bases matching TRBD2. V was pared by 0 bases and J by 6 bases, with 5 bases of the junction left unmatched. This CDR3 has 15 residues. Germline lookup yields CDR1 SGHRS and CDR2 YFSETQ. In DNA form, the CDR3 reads TGCGCCAGCAGCTTGGTGTCTAGCGGGACCGATACGCAGTATTTT. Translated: CASSLVSSGTDTQYF.

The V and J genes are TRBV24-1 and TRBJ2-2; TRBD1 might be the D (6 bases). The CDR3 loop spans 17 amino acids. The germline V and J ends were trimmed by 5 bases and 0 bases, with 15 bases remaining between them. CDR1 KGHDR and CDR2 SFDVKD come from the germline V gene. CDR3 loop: CATSGGLEQANTGELFF. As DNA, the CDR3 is TGTGCCACCAGTGGGGGGCTGGAACAAGCGAACACCGGGGAGCTGTTTTTT.

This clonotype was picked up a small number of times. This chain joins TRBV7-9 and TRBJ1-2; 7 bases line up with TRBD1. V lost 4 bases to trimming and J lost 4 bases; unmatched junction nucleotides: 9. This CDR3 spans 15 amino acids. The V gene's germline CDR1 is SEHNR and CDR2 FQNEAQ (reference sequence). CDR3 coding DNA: TGTGCCAGCAGCTCTACCGGGACAGCGTCCTATGGCTACACCTTC. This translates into CASSSTGTASYGYTF. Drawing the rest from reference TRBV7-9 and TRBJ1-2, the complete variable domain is DTGVSQNPRHKITKRGQNVTFRCDPISEHNRLYWYRQTLGQGPEFLTYFQNEAQLEKSRLLSDRFSAERPKGSFSTLEIQRTEQGDSAMYLCASSSTGTASYGYTFGSGTRLTVV.

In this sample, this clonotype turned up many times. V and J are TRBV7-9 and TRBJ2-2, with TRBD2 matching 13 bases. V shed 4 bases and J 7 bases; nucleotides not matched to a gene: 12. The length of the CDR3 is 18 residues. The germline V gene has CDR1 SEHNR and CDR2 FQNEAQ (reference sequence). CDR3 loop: CASSSLTSGRSGGGELFF. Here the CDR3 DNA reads TGTGCCAGCAGCTCCTTGACTAGCGGGAGGTCTGGCGGCGGGGAGCTGTTTTTT.

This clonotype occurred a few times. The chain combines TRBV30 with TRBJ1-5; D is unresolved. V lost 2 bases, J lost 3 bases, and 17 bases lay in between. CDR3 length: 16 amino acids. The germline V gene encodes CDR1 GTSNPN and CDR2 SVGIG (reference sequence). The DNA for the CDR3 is TGTGCCTGGAGTCCCAGGTACGGTGTAGCCAATCAGCCCCAGCATTTT. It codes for CAWSPRYGVANQPQHF.

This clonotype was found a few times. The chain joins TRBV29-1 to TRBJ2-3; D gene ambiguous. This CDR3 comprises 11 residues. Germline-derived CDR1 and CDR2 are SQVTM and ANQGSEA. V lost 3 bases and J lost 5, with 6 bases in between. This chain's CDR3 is CSVEWVDTQYF. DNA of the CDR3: TGCAGCGTTGAGTGGGTAGATACGCAGTATTTT.

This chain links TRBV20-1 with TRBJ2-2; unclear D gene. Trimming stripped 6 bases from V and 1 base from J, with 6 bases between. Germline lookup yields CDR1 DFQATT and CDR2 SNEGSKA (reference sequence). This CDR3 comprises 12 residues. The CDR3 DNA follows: TGCAGTGCCCCTCAGAACACCGGGGAGCTGTTTTTT. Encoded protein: CSAPQNTGELFF.

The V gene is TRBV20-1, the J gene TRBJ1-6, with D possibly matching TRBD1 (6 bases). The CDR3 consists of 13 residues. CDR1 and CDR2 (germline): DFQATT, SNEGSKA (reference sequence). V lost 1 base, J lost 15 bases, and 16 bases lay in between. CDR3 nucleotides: TGCAGTGCTAGAGTCCAGGGGACCCACCACCTCCACTTT. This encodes CSARVQGTHHLHF.

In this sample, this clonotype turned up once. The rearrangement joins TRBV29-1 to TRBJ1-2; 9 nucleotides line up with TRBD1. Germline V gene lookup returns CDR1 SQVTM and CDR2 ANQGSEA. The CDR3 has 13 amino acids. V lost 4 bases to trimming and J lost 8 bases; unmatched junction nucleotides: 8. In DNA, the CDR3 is TGCAGCGTTGGCGGGACAGGGTTTGGGGGCTACACCTTC. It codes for CSVGGTGFGGYTF.

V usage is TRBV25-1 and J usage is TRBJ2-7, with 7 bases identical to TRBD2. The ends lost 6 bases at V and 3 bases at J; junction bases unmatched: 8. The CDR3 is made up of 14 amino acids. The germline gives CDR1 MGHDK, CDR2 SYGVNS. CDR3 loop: CASSGGNGGYEQYF. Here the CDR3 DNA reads TGTGCCAGCAGCGGGGGGAATGGGGGCTACGAGCAGTACTTC.

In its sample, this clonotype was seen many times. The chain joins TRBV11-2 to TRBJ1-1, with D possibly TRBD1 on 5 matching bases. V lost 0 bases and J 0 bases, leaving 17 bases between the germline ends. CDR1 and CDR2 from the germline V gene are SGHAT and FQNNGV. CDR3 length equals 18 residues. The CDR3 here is CASSLERDPHRLNTEAFF. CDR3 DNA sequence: TGTGCCAGCAGCTTAGAGAGGGACCCACATCGCCTGAACACTGAAGCTTTCTTT.

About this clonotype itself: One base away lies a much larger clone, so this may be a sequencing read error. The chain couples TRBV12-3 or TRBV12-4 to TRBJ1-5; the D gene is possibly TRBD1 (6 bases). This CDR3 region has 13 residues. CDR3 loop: CASSLLRGQPRHF. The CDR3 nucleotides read TGTGCCAGCAGTTTGCTCCGGGGGCAGCCCCGGCATTTT.

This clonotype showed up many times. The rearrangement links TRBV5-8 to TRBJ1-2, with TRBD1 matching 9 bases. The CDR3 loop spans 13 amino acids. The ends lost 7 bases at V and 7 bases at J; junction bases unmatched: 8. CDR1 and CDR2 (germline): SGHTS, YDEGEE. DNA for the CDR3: TGTGCCAGCGCCGGGACAGGGTGGTTTGGCTACACCTTC. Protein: CASAGTGWFGYTF.

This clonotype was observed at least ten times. The CDR3 region has the DNA TGTGCCACCAGTGAAGGTAGCGGGGCGAGCACAGATACGCAGTATTTT. This gives the protein CATSEGSGASTDTQYF. The rearrangement links TRBV24-1 to TRBJ2-3, with 8 bases identical to TRBD2. The CDR3 has 16 residues. Germline V CDR1 and CDR2: KGHDR, SFDVKD. Trimming took 4 bases from V and 0 from J; bases not matched to a gene: 5.

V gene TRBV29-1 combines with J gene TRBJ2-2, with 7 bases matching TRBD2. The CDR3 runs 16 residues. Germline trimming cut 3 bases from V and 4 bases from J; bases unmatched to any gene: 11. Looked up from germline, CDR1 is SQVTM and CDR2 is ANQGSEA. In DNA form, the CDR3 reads TGCAGCGTTGACCAAGGTGGGAGGGCCATCACCGGGGAGCTGTTTTTT. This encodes CSVDQGGRAITGELFF.